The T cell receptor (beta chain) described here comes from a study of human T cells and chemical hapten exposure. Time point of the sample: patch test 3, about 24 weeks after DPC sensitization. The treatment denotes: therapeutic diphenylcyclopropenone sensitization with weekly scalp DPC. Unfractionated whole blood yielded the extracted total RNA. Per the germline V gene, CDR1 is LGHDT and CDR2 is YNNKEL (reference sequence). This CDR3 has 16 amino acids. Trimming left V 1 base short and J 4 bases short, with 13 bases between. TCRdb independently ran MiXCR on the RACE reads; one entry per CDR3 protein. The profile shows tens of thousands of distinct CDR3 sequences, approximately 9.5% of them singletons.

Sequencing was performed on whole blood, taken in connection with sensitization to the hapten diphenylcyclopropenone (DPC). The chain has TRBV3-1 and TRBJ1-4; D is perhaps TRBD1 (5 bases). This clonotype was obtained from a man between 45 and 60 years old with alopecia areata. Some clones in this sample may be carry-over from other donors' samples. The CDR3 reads CASSQGRTPDNEKLFF. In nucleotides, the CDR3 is TGTGCCAGCAGCCAAGGAAGGACACCCGATAATGAAAAACTGTTTTTT.